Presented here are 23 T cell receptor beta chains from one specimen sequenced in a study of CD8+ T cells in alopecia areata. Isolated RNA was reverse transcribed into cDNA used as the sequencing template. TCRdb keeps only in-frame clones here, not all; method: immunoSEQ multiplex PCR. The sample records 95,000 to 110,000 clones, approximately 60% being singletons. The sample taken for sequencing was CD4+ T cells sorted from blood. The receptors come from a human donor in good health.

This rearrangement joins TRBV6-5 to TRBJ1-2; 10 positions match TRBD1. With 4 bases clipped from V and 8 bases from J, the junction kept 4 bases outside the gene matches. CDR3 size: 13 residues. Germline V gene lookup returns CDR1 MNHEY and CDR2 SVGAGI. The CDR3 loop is CASSSGQGVGYTF. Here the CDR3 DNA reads TGTGCCAGCAGTTCTGGACAGGGGGTCGGCTACACCTTC.

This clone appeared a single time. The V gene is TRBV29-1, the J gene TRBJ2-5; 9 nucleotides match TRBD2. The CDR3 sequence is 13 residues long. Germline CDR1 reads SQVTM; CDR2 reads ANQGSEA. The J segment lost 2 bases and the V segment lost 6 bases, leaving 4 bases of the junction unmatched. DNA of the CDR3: TGCAGCGTGAAGGGACTAGCTCAAGAGACCCAGTACTTC. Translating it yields CSVKGLAQETQYF.

The CDR3 nucleotides read TGTGCCAGCAGCAGAGGACAGACCCAAGAGACCCAGTACTTC. This sequence encodes CASSRGQTQETQYF. V usage is TRBV9 and J usage is TRBJ2-5; D is possibly TRBD1 (6 bases). Trimming took off 4 bases at V and 1 base at J, with 11 bases between the two ends. The CDR3 runs 14 residues. Per the germline V gene, CDR1 is SGDLS and CDR2 is YYNGEE.

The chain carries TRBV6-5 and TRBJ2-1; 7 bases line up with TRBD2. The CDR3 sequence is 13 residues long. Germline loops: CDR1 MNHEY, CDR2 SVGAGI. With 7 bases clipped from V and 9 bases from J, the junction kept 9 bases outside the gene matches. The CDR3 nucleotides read TGTGCCAGCACTAGCGGCTCCTACGGTGAGCAGTTCTTC. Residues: CASTSGSYGEQFF.

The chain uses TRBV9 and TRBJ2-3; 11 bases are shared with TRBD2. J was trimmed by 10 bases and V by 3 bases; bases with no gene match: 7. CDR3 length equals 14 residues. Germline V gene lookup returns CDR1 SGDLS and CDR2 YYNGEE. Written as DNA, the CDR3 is TGTGCCAGCAGCGCGCCGGGACTAGCGGTCCCGCAGTATTTT. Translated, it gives CASSAPGLAVPQYF.

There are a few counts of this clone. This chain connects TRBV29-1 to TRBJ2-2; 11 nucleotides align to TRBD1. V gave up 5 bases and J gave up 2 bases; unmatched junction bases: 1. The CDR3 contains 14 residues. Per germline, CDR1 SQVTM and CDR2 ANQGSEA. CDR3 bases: TGCAGCGTTAGGACAGGGGGCAACACCGGGGAGCTGTTTTTT. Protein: CSVRTGGNTGELFF.

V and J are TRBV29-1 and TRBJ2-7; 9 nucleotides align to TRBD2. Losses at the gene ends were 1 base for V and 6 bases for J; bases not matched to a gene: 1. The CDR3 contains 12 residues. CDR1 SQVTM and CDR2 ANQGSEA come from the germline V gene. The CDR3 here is CSVEGGGGEQYF. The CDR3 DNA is TGCAGCGTTGAAGGCGGGGGGGGCGAGCAGTACTTC.

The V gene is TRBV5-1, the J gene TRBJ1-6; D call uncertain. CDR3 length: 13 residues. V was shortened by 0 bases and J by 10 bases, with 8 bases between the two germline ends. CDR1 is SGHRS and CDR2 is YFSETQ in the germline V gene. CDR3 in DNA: TGCGCCAGCAGCTTGGGGGCCGGGTCACCCCTCCACTTT. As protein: CASSLGAGSPLHF.

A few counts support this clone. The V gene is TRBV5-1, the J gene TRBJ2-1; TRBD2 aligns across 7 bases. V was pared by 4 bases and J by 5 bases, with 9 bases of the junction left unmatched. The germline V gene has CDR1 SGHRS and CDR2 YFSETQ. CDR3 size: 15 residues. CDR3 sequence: CASSRDYVINNEQFF. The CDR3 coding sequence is TGCGCCAGCAGCCGGGACTACGTGATCAACAATGAGCAGTTCTTC.

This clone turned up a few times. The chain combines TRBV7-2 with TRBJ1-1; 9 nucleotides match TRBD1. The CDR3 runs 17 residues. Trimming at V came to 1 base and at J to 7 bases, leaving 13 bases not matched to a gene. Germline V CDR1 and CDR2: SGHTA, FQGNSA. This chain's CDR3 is CASSLVVTGGLQGEAFF. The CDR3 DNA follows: TGTGCCAGCAGCTTAGTTGTGACAGGGGGTCTTCAGGGTGAAGCTTTCTTT.

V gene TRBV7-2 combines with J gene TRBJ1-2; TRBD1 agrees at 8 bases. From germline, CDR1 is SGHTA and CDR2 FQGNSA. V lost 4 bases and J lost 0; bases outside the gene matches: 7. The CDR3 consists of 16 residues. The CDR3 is CASSSPGQGTNYGYTF. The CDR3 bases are TGTGCCAGCAGCTCCCCCGGACAGGGTACTAACTATGGCTACACCTTC.

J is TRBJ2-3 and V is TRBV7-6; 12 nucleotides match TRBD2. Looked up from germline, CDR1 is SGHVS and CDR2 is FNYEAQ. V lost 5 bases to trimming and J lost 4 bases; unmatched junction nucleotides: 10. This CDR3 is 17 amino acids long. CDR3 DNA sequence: TGTGCCAGCAGCCCTCGCCTAGCGGGGGGGCCTGCAGATACGCAGTATTTT. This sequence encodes CASSPRLAGGPADTQYF.

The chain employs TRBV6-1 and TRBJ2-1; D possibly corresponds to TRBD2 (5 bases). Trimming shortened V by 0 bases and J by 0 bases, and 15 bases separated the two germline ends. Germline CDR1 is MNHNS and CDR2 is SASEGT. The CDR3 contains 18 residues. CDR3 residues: CASSEALRGSSSYNEQFF. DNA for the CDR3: TGTGCCAGCAGTGAAGCGCTTCGAGGGTCTAGCTCCTACAATGAGCAGTTCTTC.

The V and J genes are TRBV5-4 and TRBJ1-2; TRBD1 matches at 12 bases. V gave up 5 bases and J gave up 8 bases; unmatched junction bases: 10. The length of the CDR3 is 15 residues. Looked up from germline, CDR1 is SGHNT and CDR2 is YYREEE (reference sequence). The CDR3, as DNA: TGTGCCAGCAGTCACCCCGGGACAGGGGGCGCGGGCTACACCTTC. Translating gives CASSHPGTGGAGYTF.

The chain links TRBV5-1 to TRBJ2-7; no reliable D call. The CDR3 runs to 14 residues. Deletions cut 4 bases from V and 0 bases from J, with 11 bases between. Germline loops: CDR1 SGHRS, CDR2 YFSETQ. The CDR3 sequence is CASSLSTPSYEQYF. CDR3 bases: TGCGCCAGCAGCCTCTCAACACCCTCCTACGAGCAGTACTTC.

CDR3 in DNA: TGCGCCAGCAGTCGCCACCCCCCGGACAGGCAAGAGACCCAGTACTTC. Its protein is CASSRHPPDRQETQYF. This chain joins TRBV23-1 and TRBJ2-5, with 7 bases identical to TRBD1. TRBV23-1 is designated an ORF whose function remains uncertain. This CDR3 is 16 amino acids long. V was clipped by 4 bases and J by 2 bases; unmatched bases: 10.

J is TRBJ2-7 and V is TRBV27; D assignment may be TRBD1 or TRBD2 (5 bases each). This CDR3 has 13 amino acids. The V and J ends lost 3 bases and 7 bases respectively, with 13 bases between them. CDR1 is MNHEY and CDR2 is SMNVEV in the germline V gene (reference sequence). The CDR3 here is CASSFRGSREQYF. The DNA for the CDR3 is TGTGCCAGCAGTTTTCGGGGCTCGAGGGAGCAGTACTTC.

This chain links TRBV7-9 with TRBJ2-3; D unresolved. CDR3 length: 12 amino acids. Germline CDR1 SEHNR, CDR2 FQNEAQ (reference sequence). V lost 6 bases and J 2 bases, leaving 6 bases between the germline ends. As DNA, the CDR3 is TGTGCCAGCAGGCGTGTCACAGATACGCAGTATTTT. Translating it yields CASRRVTDTQYF.

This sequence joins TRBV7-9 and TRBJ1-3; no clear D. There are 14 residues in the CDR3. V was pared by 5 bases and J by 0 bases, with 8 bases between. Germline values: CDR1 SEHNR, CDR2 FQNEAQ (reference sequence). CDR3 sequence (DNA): TGTGCCAGCAGCCCACAGAGCTCTGGAAACACCATATATTTT. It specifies CASSPQSSGNTIYF.

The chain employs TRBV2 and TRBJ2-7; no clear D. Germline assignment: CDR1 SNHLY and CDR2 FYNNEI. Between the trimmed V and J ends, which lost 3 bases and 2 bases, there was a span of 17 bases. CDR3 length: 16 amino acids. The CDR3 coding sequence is TGTGCCAGCAGTGACGTAGTAAGTTGGCTTGCCTACGAGCAGTACTTC. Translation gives CASSDVVSWLAYEQYF.

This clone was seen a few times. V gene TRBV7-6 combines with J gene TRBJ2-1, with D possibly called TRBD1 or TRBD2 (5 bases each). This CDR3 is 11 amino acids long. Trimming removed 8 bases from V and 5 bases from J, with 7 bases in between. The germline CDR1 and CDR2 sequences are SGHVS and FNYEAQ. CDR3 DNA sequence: TGTGCCAGCGGGACGAACAATGAGCAGTTCTTC. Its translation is CASGTNNEQFF. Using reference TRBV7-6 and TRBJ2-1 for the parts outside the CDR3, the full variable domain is GAGVSQSPRYKVTKRGQDVALRCDPISGHVSLYWYRQALGQGPEFLTYFNYEAQQDKSGLPNDRFSAERPEGSISTLTIQRTEQRDSAMYRCASGTNNEQFFGPGTRLTVL.

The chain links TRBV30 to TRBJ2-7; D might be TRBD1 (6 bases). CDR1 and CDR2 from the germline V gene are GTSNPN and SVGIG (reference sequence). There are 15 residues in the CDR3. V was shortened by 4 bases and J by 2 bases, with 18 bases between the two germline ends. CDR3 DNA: TGTGCCTGGACCAACGGCTGGGGGCGGCCCTACGAGCAGTACTTC. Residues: CAWTNGWGRPYEQYF. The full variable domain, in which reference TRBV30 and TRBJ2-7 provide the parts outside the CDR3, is SQTIHQWPATLVQPVGSPLSLECTVEGTSNPNLYWYRQAAGRGLQLLFYSVGIGQISSEVPQNLSASRPQDRQFILSSKKLLLSDSGFYLCAWTNGWGRPYEQYFGPGTRLTVT.

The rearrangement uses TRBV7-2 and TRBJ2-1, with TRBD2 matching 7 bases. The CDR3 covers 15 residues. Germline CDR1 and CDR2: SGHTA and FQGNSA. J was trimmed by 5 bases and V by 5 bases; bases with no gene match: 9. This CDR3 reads CASSAVAGEHNEQFF. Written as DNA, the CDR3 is TGTGCCAGCAGCGCGGTGGCGGGGGAGCACAATGAGCAGTTCTTC.